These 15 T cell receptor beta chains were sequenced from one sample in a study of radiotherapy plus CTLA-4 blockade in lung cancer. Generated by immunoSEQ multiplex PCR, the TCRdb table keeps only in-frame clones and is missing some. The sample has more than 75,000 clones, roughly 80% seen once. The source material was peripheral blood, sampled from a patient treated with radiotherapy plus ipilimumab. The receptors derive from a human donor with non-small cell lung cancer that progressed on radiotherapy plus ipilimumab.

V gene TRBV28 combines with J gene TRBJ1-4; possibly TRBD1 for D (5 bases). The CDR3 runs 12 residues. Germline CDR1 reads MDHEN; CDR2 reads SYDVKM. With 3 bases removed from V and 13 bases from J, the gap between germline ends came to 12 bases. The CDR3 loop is CASSFIGGRLFF. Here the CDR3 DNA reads TGTGCCAGCAGTTTCATCGGGGGACGACTGTTTTTT. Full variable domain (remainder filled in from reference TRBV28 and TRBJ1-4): DVKVTQSSRYLVKRTGEKVFLECVQDMDHENMFWYRQDPGLGLRLIYFSYDVKMKEKGDIPEGYSVSREKKERFSLILESASTNQTSMYLCASSFIGGRLFFGSGTQLSVL.

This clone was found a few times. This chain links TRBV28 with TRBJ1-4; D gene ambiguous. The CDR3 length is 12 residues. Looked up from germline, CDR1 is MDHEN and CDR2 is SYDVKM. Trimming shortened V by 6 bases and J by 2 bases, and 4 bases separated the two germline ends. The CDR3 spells CASRGTNEKLFF. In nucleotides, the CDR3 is TGTGCCAGCAGAGGTACTAATGAAAAACTGTTTTTT.

The CDR3 sequence: CASSQRREISYEQYF. The CDR3 nucleotides read TGTGCCAGCAGTCAACGTAGGGAGATATCCTACGAGCAGTACTTC. The V gene is TRBV27, the J gene TRBJ2-7, with D possibly TRBD2 on 5 matching bases. This CDR3 has 15 residues. The germline V gene encodes CDR1 MNHEY and CDR2 SMNVEV (reference sequence). V shed 5 bases and J shed 1 base, with 15 bases lying between them.

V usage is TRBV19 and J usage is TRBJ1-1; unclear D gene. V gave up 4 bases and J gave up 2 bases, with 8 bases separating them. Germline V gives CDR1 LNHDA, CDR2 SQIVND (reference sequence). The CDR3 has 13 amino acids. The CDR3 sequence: CASSTSANTEAFF. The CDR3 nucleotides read TGTGCCAGTAGTACTTCAGCAAACACTGAAGCTTTCTTT.

This CDR3 is CASSVEGSPNQPQHF. CDR3 nucleotide sequence: TGTGCCAGCAGCGTAGAGGGCAGCCCCAATCAGCCCCAGCATTTT. V and J are TRBV9 and TRBJ1-5; no firm D call. The CDR3 contains 15 residues. Per germline, CDR1 SGDLS and CDR2 YYNGEE. V lost 0 bases and J 3 bases, leaving 10 bases between the germline ends.

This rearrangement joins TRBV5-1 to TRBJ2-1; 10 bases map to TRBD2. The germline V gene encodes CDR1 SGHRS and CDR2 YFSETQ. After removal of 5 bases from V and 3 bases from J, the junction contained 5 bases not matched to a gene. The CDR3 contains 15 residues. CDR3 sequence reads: CASSPGTSDYNEQFF. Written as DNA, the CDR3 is TGCGCCAGCAGTCCCGGGACTAGCGACTACAATGAGCAGTTCTTC.

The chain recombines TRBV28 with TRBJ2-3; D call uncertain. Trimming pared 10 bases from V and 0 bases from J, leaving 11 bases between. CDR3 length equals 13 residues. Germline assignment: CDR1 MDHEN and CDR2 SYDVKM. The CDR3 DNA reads TGTGCCATCACACGATCTAGCACAGATACGCAGTATTTT. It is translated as CAITRSSTDTQYF.

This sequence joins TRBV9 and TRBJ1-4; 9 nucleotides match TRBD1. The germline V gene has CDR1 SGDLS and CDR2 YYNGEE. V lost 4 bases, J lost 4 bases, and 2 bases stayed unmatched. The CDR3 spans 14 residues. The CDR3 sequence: CASSKGQGNEKLFF. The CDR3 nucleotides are TGTGCCAGCAGCAAGGGACAGGGTAATGAAAAACTGTTTTTT. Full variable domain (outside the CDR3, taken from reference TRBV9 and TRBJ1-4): DSGVTQTPKHLITATGQRVTLRCSPRSGDLSVYWYQQSLDQGLQFLIQYYNGEERAKGNILERFSAQQFPDLHSELNLSSLELGDSALYFCASSKGQGNEKLFFGSGTQLSVL.

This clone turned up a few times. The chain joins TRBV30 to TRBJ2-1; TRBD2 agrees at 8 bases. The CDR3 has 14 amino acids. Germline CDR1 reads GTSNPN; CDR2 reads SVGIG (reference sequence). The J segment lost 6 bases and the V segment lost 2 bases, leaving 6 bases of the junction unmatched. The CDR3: CAWSKASGFNEQFF. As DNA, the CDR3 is TGTGCCTGGAGTAAGGCTAGCGGGTTCAATGAGCAGTTCTTC.

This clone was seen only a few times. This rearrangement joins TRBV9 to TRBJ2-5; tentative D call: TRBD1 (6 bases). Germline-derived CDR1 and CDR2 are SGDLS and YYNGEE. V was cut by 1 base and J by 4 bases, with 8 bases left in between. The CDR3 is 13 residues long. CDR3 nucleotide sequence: TGTGCCAGCAGCGTACAGGGGCGAGAGACCCAGTACTTC. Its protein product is CASSVQGRETQYF.

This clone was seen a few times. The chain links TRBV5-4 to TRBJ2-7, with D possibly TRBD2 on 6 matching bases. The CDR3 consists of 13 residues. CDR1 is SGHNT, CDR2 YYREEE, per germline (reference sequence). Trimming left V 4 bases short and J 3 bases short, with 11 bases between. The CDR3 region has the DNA TGTGCCAGCAGCCGGGGGATGAACTACGAGCAGTACGTC. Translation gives CASSRGMNYEQYV.

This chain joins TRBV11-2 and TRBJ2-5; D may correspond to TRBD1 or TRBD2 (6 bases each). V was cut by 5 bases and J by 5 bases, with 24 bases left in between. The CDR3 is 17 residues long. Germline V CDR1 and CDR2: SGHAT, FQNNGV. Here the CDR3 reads CASSPPGHKAGWETQYF. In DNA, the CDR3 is TGTGCCAGCAGCCCACCGGGACACAAGGCGGGGTGGGAGACCCAGTACTTC.

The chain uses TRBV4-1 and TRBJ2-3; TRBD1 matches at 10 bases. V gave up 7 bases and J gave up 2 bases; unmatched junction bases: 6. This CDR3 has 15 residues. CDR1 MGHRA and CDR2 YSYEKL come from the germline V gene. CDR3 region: CASNGDRGFTDTQYF. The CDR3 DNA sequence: TGCGCCAGCAACGGGGACAGGGGATTCACAGATACGCAGTATTTT.

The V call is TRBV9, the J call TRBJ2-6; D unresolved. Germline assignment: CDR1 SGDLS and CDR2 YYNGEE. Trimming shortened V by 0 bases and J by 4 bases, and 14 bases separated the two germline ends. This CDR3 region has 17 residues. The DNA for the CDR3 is TGTGCCAGCAGCGTAGTAGGGTTCGGCTCAGGGGCCAACGTCCTGACTTTC. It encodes CASSVVGFGSGANVLTF.

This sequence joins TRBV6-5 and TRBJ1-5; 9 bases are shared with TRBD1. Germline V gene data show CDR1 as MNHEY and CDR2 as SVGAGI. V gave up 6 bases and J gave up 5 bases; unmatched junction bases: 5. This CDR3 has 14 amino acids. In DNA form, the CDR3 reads TGTGCCAGCAGGGGGACAGGGAGGGATCAGCCCCAGCATTTT. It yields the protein CASRGTGRDQPQHF.